A single sample gave rise to the 19 T cell receptor beta chains below, sequenced in a study of T cell changes during pregnancy in multiple sclerosis (dated by TCRdb to between 2018 and 2021). The method was the immunoSEQ multiplex PCR assay. As stored in TCRdb, this immuneACCESS dataset retains in-frame rearrangements with V and J assigned. A fraction of the clones does not appear; measured against another copy, unresolved V genes explain less than half of the discrepancy, and the remainder lacks a known reason. In all, the sample holds approximately 20,000 clones, and around 86% of those were seen once. The ten largest clonotypes hold roughly 6% of the sample. Sequences were derived from CD8+ T cells from peripheral blood mononuclear cells, sampled in the third trimester of pregnancy. These receptors were collected from a female donor in good health, enrolled as a control in a pregnancy study.

The chain uses TRBV9 and TRBJ2-7; 9 bases agree with TRBD1. The germline V gene encodes CDR1 SGDLS and CDR2 YYNGEE. The CDR3 has 15 residues. With 3 bases clipped from V and 5 bases from J, the junction kept 9 bases outside the gene matches. CDR3 sequence: CASSDTGGLGDEQYF. In nucleotides, the CDR3 is TGTGCCAGCAGCGACACAGGGGGCTTGGGCGACGAGCAGTACTTC.

The chain joins TRBV7-8 to TRBJ1-4, with D perhaps matching TRBD1 (6 bases). V was shortened by 2 bases and J by 4 bases, with 14 bases between the two germline ends. Germline lookup yields CDR1 SGHVS and CDR2 FQNEAQ. This CDR3 is built from 16 residues. CDR3 loop: CASSLLIGTSNEKLFF. The CDR3 DNA sequence: TGTGCCAGCAGCTTATTGATCGGGACAAGTAATGAAAAACTGTTTTTT.

About this clone itself: Germline is not matched at one junction end, which may reflect a read error. The chain couples TRBV19 to TRBJ1-5, with D unclear. Germline values: CDR1 LNHDA, CDR2 SQIVND (reference sequence). The CDR3 has 11 residues. The CDR3 spells CASNIGQVVHF. The CDR3 DNA reads as TGTGCCAGTAATATAGGGCAGGTTGTGCATTTT.

This clone was counted once. The rearrangement joins TRBV9 to TRBJ1-3; D call uncertain. The CDR3 consists of 16 residues. V lost 4 bases, J lost 0 bases, and 14 bases lay in between. Germline V lookup: CDR1 SGDLS, CDR2 YYNGEE. CDR3 DNA sequence: TGTGCCAGCAGCAGTCCCTTAGCAAACTCTGGAAACACCATATATTTT. This gives the protein CASSSPLANSGNTIYF.

The chain combines TRBV27 with TRBJ1-1; D unclear. The CDR3 has 13 residues. V was pared by 3 bases and J by 8 bases, with 13 bases between. Germline lookup yields CDR1 MNHEY and CDR2 SMNVEV (reference sequence). CDR3 region: CASSLVWESEAFF. DNA of the CDR3: TGTGCCAGCAGTTTGGTTTGGGAGTCCGAAGCTTTCTTT.

This chain links TRBV4-2 with TRBJ2-3; 8 nucleotides agree with TRBD1. The CDR3 extends over 17 amino acids. V was clipped by 4 bases and J by 5 bases; unmatched bases: 14. The germline V gene has CDR1 LGHNA and CDR2 YNFKEQ. The CDR3 is CASSPIQGAAILDTQYF. DNA for the CDR3: TGTGCCAGCAGCCCGATTCAGGGGGCTGCCATCTTAGATACGCAGTATTTT.

The chain recombines TRBV7-9 with TRBJ1-1, with a possible D match to TRBD1 (5 bases). Germline assignment: CDR1 SEHNR and CDR2 FQNEAQ (reference sequence). The CDR3 spans 12 residues. The V end was cut by 5 bases, the J end by 7 bases, with 11 bases between. CDR3 nucleotides: TGTGCCAGCAGCCATCAGACAGTTGAAGCTTTCTTT. Amino acids: CASSHQTVEAFF.

CDR3 sequence (DNA): TGTGCCAGCAGTCCCTCAGTAGCCTCGACGCTCTACGAGCAGTACTTC. It translates to CASSPSVASTLYEQYF. The rearrangement uses TRBV27 and TRBJ2-7; D remains unclear. Germline V gives CDR1 MNHEY, CDR2 SMNVEV (reference sequence). The CDR3 is made up of 16 amino acids. V was cut by 5 bases and J by 3 bases, with 20 bases left in between.

The chain joins TRBV27 to TRBJ1-1, with D unresolved. This CDR3 spans 14 amino acids. V lost 5 bases to trimming and J lost 1 base, with 11 bases between them. CDR1 and CDR2 from the germline V gene are MNHEY and SMNVEV (reference sequence). The CDR3 protein is CASSLVARNTEAFF. In nucleotides, the CDR3 is TGTGCCAGCAGTCTAGTCGCCCGGAACACTGAAGCTTTCTTT.

The J gene is TRBJ2-5, the V gene TRBV11-2; 12 positions agree with TRBD2. The CDR3 length is 15 residues. V was clipped by 5 bases and J by 1 base; unmatched bases: 2. CDR1 and CDR2 (germline): SGHAT, FQNNGV. CDR3 residues: CASSQLAGGQETQYF. DNA of the CDR3: TGTGCCAGCAGCCAACTAGCGGGGGGCCAAGAGACCCAGTACTTC.

The V gene is TRBV11-3, the J gene TRBJ2-7; the D gene is possibly TRBD2 (5 bases). With 5 bases removed from V and 3 bases from J, the gap between germline ends came to 17 bases. CDR3 length equals 15 residues. Germline values: CDR1 SGHNT, CDR2 YENEEA. The CDR3 region has the DNA TGTGCCAGCAGCGCGTATAAGGGAGTTAGCTACGAGCAGTACTTC. Translation: CASSAYKGVSYEQYF.

The DNA for the CDR3 is TGTGCCACCAGCAGAGATCGGGACAACAAGAACACTGAAGCTTTCTTT. Translated, it gives CATSRDRDNKNTEAFF. This chain links TRBV15 with TRBJ1-1; a weak D match, TRBD1 (6 bases). Germline V gives CDR1 LNHNV, CDR2 YYDKDF (reference sequence). V was shortened by 0 bases and J by 1 base, with 12 bases between the two germline ends. The CDR3 is made up of 16 amino acids. Full variable domain (remainder filled in from reference TRBV15 and TRBJ1-1): DAMVIQNPRYQVTQFGKPVTLSCSQTLNHNVMYWYQQKSSQAPKLLFHYYDKDFNNEADTPDNFQSRRPNTSFCFLDIRSPGLGDTAMYLCATSRDRDNKNTEAFFGQGTRLTVV.

This rearrangement joins TRBV10-3 to TRBJ2-7; the match to TRBD2 covers 7 bases. CDR1 ENHRY and CDR2 SYGVKD come from the germline V gene. V lost 2 bases and J lost 3; bases outside the gene matches: 7. This CDR3 is 15 amino acids long. The CDR3 loop is CAISEGASGRYEQYF. The CDR3 coding sequence is TGTGCCATCAGTGAGGGGGCTAGCGGACGCTACGAGCAGTACTTC.

Concerning this clone: This specimen includes other DNA sequences encoding the same CDR3. V usage is TRBV7-9 and J usage is TRBJ1-1; D possibly corresponds to TRBD1 (5 bases). The CDR3 is 13 amino acids. CDR1 and CDR2 from the germline V gene are SEHNR and FQNEAQ (reference sequence). The V and J ends lost 5 bases and 2 bases respectively, with 9 bases between them. In DNA, the CDR3 is TGTGCCAGCAGCCCTCAGGGAAACACTGAAGCTTTCTTT. Translating it yields CASSPQGNTEAFF.

The chain links TRBV4-3 to TRBJ1-4; no clear D gene. The V gene's germline CDR1 is LGHNA and CDR2 YSLEER. Deletions cut 0 bases from V and 1 base from J, with 6 bases between. This CDR3 has 15 amino acids. CDR3 sequence: CASSQDSGTNEKLFF. CDR3 sequence (DNA): TGCGCCAGCAGCCAAGATAGTGGAACTAATGAAAAACTGTTTTTT.

This clone appeared once. The chain links TRBV19 to TRBJ2-2, with a possible D match to TRBD2 (5 bases). The CDR3 contains 12 residues. Germline CDR1 reads LNHDA; CDR2 reads SQIVND (reference sequence). V was trimmed by 11 bases and J by 2 bases, leaving 9 bases between them. CDR3 sequence (DNA): TGTGCCGTACCGGGAAACACCGGGGAGCTGTTTTTT. Its protein is CAVPGNTGELFF.

This clone was seen just once. The chain links TRBV30 to TRBJ2-7; possible D gene TRBD2, 6 bases. Trimming removed 0 bases at V and 4 bases at J, with 16 bases between. CDR3 length: 15 residues. Germline assignment: CDR1 GTSNPN and CDR2 SVGIG (reference sequence). The CDR3 sequence: CAWSVGRAGRYEQYF. CDR3 coding DNA: TGTGCCTGGAGTGTCGGCAGGGCGGGGAGGTACGAGCAGTACTTC.

V usage is TRBV27 and J usage is TRBJ2-7; perhaps TRBD1 as D (6 bases). Germline V gives CDR1 MNHEY, CDR2 SMNVEV (reference sequence). This CDR3 is built from 14 residues. The V end was cut by 0 bases, the J end by 2 bases, with 8 bases between. The CDR3 bases are TGTGCCAGCAGTTTATCCAAGGGGGCCTACGAGCAGTACTTC. This gives the protein CASSLSKGAYEQYF.

In this sample, this clone turned up once. The chain employs TRBV6-5 and TRBJ2-2; TRBD1 agrees at 10 bases. After removal of 2 bases from V and 3 bases from J, the junction contained 3 bases not matched to a gene. Looked up from germline, CDR1 is MNHEY and CDR2 is SVGAGI. This CDR3 spans 16 amino acids. The CDR3 coding sequence is TGTGCCAGCAGTTACGACAGGGGGCTCGACACCGGGGAGCTGTTTTTT. This translates into CASSYDRGLDTGELFF.